This is a list of T cell receptor beta chains from one sample in a study of blood T cells in healthy people across ages. Each CDR3 protein gets one entry after TCRdb re-called the 5' RACE reads with MiXCR. The sample includes roughly 680,000 distinct CDR3 sequences, over 40% of them seen just once. Input material: blood. These receptors came from a woman of 80 years or more in good health. The CDR3 runs from the conserved cysteine through the conserved F or W. A D gene is named only where the DNA matches it firmly. Not every row has a clone size; where given, it reads once, few, many or a size class.

D gene,clone size,V gene,J gene,CDR3 protein,CDR3 DNA
TRBD2,.,TRBV29-1,TRBJ2-7,CSVASTSGRDNEQYF,TGCAGCGTCGCCTCGACTAGCGGGAGAGACAATGAGCAGTACTTC
.,.,TRBV3-1,TRBJ2-1,CASSRDQIYNEQFF,TGTGCCAGCAGCAGGGACCAAATTTACAATGAGCAGTTCTTC
.,.,TRBV3-1,TRBJ1-1,CASSQTSGEAFF,TGTGCCAGCAGCCAAACGTCCGGCGAAGCTTTCTTT
.,.,TRBV12-3/TRBV12-4,TRBJ2-5,CASSVDQVRGTQYF,TGTGCCAGCAGTGTAGACCAGGTCCGGGGGACCCAGTACTTC
.,few,TRBV7-2,TRBJ2-2,CASSSGLGTGELFF,TGTGCCAGCAGCTCTGGACTGGGCACCGGGGAGCTGTTTTTT
.,.,TRBV3-1,TRBJ2-2,CASSQEWQTPPGELFF,TGTGCCAGCAGCCAAGAATGGCAAACACCCCCCGGGGAGCTGTTTTTT
.,many,TRBV30,TRBJ2-5,CAWSGGKETQYF,TGTGCCTGGAGTGGAGGAAAAGAGACCCAGTACTTC
TRBD2,once,TRBV12-3/TRBV12-4,TRBJ2-5,CASTLGLAGDSETQYF,TGTGCCAGCACCCTCGGACTAGCGGGAGACTCAGAGACCCAGTACTTC
.,.,TRBV5-1,TRBJ2-1,CASSLEATEQFF,TGCGCCAGCAGCTTGGAGGCTACAGAGCAGTTCTTC
.,.,TRBV7-2,TRBJ1-2,CVSSLVMGPRGYTF,TGTGTCAGCAGCTTAGTGATGGGGCCACGGGGCTACACCTTC
.,.,TRBV25-1,TRBJ1-2,CASSEPQEFFSGYTF,TGTGCCAGCAGTGAACCGCAGGAATTTTTCAGTGGCTACACCTTC
.,.,TRBV6-6,TRBJ2-5,CASSYGGRVETQYF,TGTGCCAGCAGTTACGGGGGCAGGGTGGAGACCCAGTACTTC
TRBD1,.,TRBV28,TRBJ2-5,CATNRDRGNLYGEQYF,TGTGCCACCAACAGGGACAGGGGGAACCTCTACGGTGAGCAGTACTTC
TRBD1,.,TRBV28,TRBJ1-2,CASSSFGQGNGYTF,TGTGCCAGCAGTTCATTCGGACAGGGGAATGGCTACACCTTC
TRBD1,.,TRBV5-8,TRBJ1-1,CASSANRGSRAFF,TGTGCCAGCAGCGCGAACAGGGGGTCCAGAGCTTTCTTT
.,.,TRBV20-1,TRBJ2-1,CSARGGSNEQFF,TGCAGTGCTAGAGGGGGGTCCAATGAGCAGTTCTTC
TRBD1,once,TRBV7-9,TRBJ1-2,CASSFGTGAYGYTF,TGTGCCAGCAGCTTTGGGACAGGAGCCTATGGCTACACCTTC
.,once,TRBV20-1,TRBJ2-1,CSARWGGTEQFF,TGCAGTGCCCGGTGGGGGGGCACTGAGCAGTTCTTC
TRBD2,many,TRBV9,TRBJ2-3,CASSQGLATSTDTQYF,TGTGCCAGCAGCCAAGGACTAGCGACCAGCACAGATACGCAGTATTTT
TRBD2,.,TRBV14,TRBJ2-7,CASSQGTSGGLSYEQYF,TGTGCCAGCAGCCAAGGGACTAGCGGGGGCCTCTCCTACGAGCAGTACTTC
TRBD1,.,TRBV3-1,TRBJ2-5,CASSPMTGAQETQYF,TGTGCCAGCAGCCCTATGACAGGGGCACAAGAGACCCAGTACTTC
.,once,TRBV6-5,TRBJ2-1,CASRRRENEQFF,TGTGCCAGCAGGCGCAGAGAGAATGAGCAGTTCTTC
.,.,TRBV4-3,TRBJ2-2,CASSQDAGGGELFF,TGCGCCAGCAGCCAAGATGCGGGCGGTGGGGAGCTGTTTTTT
.,.,TRBV2,TRBJ2-3,CASSARSDTDTQYF,TGTGCCAGCAGCGCCCGTAGCGACACAGATACGCAGTATTTT
TRBD1,.,TRBV7-9,TRBJ1-6,CASSTTTGTGDNSPLHF,TGTGCCAGCAGCACTACTACTGGGACAGGGGATAATTCACCCCTCCACTTT
.,.,TRBV5-1,TRBJ2-5,CASSVGVLETQYF,TGCGCCAGCAGCGTGGGGGTCCTGGAGACCCAGTACTTC
TRBD1,.,TRBV7-2,TRBJ2-7,CTSSTDRGLPYEQYF,TGTACCAGCAGCACCGACAGGGGTCTACCCTACGAGCAGTACTTC
.,.,TRBV18,TRBJ2-7,CASSPAPSSSYEQYF,TGTGCCAGCTCACCTGCTCCGTCGAGCTCCTACGAGCAGTACTTC
TRBD1,.,TRBV7-9,TRBJ2-7,CASSLGQGVIWEQYF,TGTGCCAGCAGCTTAGGGCAGGGGGTCATTTGGGAGCAGTACTTC
.,.,TRBV5-5,TRBJ2-7,CASSKTGTAYEQYF,TGTGCCAGCAGCAAAACAGGGACCGCATACGAGCAGTACTTC
TRBD1,.,TRBV29-1,TRBJ2-7,CSVAHRGEESEQYF,TGCAGCGTTGCCCACAGGGGGGAGGAAAGCGAGCAGTACTTC
TRBD1,.,TRBV29-1,TRBJ1-1,CSARGQGNTGAFF,TGCAGCGCCCGGGGACAGGGGAACACTGGAGCTTTCTTT
.,.,TRBV2,TRBJ2-7,CASSISIYEQYF,TGTGCCAGCAGTATATCTATATACGAGCAGTACTTC
.,few,TRBV5-6,TRBJ2-5,CASSLSWAPQETQYF,TGTGCCAGCAGCTTGTCGTGGGCCCCTCAAGAGACCCAGTACTTC
.,.,TRBV28,TRBJ1-2,CASSFVGSYGYTF,TGTGCCAGCAGTTTTGTAGGGTCCTATGGCTACACCTTC
TRBD2,few,TRBV4-1,TRBJ2-2,CASSPILAGYTGELFF,TGCGCCAGCAGCCCTATACTAGCGGGGTACACCGGGGAGCTGTTTTTT
.,.,TRBV20-1,TRBJ2-3,CSAKRGAGTQYF,TGCAGTGCTAAAAGGGGGGCAGGGACGCAGTATTTT
.,many,TRBV6-6,TRBJ1-2,CASSYSDRKSRGYTF,TGTGCCAGCAGTTACTCCGACAGAAAATCACGGGGCTACACCTTC
.,.,TRBV6-2/TRBV6-3,TRBJ2-6,CAISNGGSGANVLTF,TGTGCCATCTCCAATGGGGGCTCTGGGGCCAACGTCCTGACTTTC
TRBD2,.,TRBV7-9,TRBJ2-1,CASSLESSGGAYNEQFF,TGTGCCAGCAGCTTAGAGTCTAGCGGGGGTGCCTACAATGAGCAGTTCTTC
.,.,TRBV21-1,TRBJ2-7,CASTQAPIPGTGVYEQYF,TGTGCCAGCACTCAAGCCCCTATCCCCGGGACAGGAGTTTACGAGCAGTACTTC
TRBD2,.,TRBV20-1,TRBJ2-1,CSARDPVGGGGSYNEQFF,TGCAGTGCTAGAGATCCGGTTGGAGGCGGGGGAAGTTACAATGAGCAGTTCTTC
.,.,TRBV2,TRBJ1-4,CASRDQGRNEKLFF,TGTGCCAGCAGAGACCAGGGGAGGAATGAAAAACTGTTTTTT
TRBD1,many,TRBV12-3/TRBV12-4,TRBJ2-1,CASSPSGQGWGEQFF,TGTGCCAGCAGTCCGTCGGGACAGGGCTGGGGTGAGCAGTTCTTC
.,few,TRBV7-6,TRBJ2-7,CASSSTGVDEQYF,TGTGCCAGCAGTAGCACGGGGGTCGATGAGCAGTACTTC
.,.,TRBV21-1,TRBJ2-7,CASSKRAGTSYEQYF,TGTGCCAGCAGCAAAAGGGCCGGGACTAGCTACGAGCAGTACTTC
.,few,TRBV6-5,TRBJ1-5,CASSSWAEGGNQPQHF,TGTGCCAGCAGTTCTTGGGCCGAGGGGGGTAATCAGCCCCAGCATTTT
TRBD1,.,TRBV29-1,TRBJ2-1,CSVVGQSKTYEQFF,TGCAGCGTTGTGGGACAGTCTAAAACATACGAGCAGTTCTTC
TRBD1,.,TRBV9,TRBJ2-7,CASSVVQGAGNEQYF,TGTGCCAGCAGCGTAGTACAGGGGGCTGGAAATGAGCAGTACTTC